The 6 T cell receptor beta chains below all came from one sample that was sequenced in a study of Graves' ophthalmopathy and Graves' hyperthyroidism. RNA transcripts yielded amplified TCR beta CDR3 regions. Second-round multiplex PCR came after a first-round RT-PCR that employed HTBI primers. A single record per CDR3 protein comes from TCRdb applying MiXCR to the multiplex PCR reads. The sample holds 150,000 to 200,000 distinct CDR3 sequences, just under 40% seen once. The specimen was peripheral blood. Receptors were obtained from a man younger than 45 with Graves' ophthalmopathy.

This chain links TRBV7-9 with TRBJ2-5, with 7 bases lining up with TRBD1. V gave up 5 bases and J gave up 5 bases; unmatched junction bases: 14. CDR1 SEHNR and CDR2 FQNEAQ come from the germline V gene (reference sequence). There are 16 residues in the CDR3. CDR3 in amino acids: CASSTNRGNSRETQYF. The CDR3 DNA reads as TGTGCCAGCAGCACGAACAGGGGCAATAGCCGTGAGACCCAGTACTTC.

V and J are TRBV10-3 and TRBJ1-1; 7 bases map to TRBD1. Germline values: CDR1 ENHRY, CDR2 SYGVKD. V was pared by 7 bases and J by 4 bases, with 12 bases of the junction left unmatched. This CDR3 has 15 residues. CDR3 protein: CAINDRAGEGTEAFF. The DNA for the CDR3 is TGTGCCATCAATGACAGGGCGGGTGAGGGCACTGAAGCTTTCTTT.

The CDR3 DNA sequence: TGTGCCAGCAGTAAGACAGAGGGAGGCACTGAAGCTTTCTTT. Amino acid sequence: CASSKTEGGTEAFF. The rearrangement uses TRBV6-1 and TRBJ1-1; D is possibly TRBD1 (5 bases). Germline V lookup: CDR1 MNHNS, CDR2 SASEGT. This CDR3 has 14 residues. Trimming left V 5 bases short and J 4 bases short, with 14 bases between.

This clonotype was seen at least ten times. The chain recombines TRBV3-1 with TRBJ1-1; D gene ambiguous. Germline V gives CDR1 LGHDT, CDR2 YNNKEL (reference sequence). The CDR3 length is 15 residues. V was trimmed by 2 bases and J by 10 bases, leaving 20 bases between them. DNA of the CDR3: TGTGCCAGCAGCCAACCCTCCGCCGGCCCCCTTGGAGCTTTCTTT. Encoded protein: CASSQPSAGPLGAFF.

This chain uses TRBV25-1 with TRBJ1-1; TRBD1 is a possible D gene (5 bases). The germline CDR1 and CDR2 sequences are MGHDK and SYGVNS. This CDR3 is 14 amino acids long. Trimming stripped 2 bases from V and 3 bases from J, with 10 bases between. The CDR3 DNA reads TGTGCCAGCAGTGAAAGGGACGGAGACACTGAAGCTTTCTTT. Translated, it gives CASSERDGDTEAFF.

As DNA, the CDR3 is TGTGCCAGCAGTTACCTGGGGACTGTGAACACTGAAGCTTTCTTT. Its protein is CASSYLGTVNTEAFF. The V call is TRBV6-5, the J call TRBJ1-1, with D possibly matching TRBD1 (5 bases). Germline-derived CDR1 and CDR2 are MNHEY and SVGAGI. This CDR3 has 15 residues. Trimming took 2 bases from V and 0 from J, leaving 10 bases between them.